Each of the 21 T cell receptor beta chains below was sequenced from the same sample in a study of monozygotic twins with inflammatory bowel disease. TCRdb reprocessed the 5' RACE reads, keeping one entry per CDR3 protein, no DNA. Recorded for this sample: about 140,000 distinct CDR3 sequences. The specimen was blood. The receptor set was obtained from a human donor with ulcerative colitis or Crohn's disease, or a healthy co-twin of an affected twin (not recorded which).

The chain couples TRBV12-3 or TRBV12-4 to TRBJ2-1; TCRdb calls TRBD2, which cannot be checked without DNA. The CDR3 contains 15 residues. CDR3 region: CASSLYPSGSNEQFF.

The chain combines TRBV25-1 with TRBJ2-4; TCRdb's D call of TRBD2 is untestable without DNA. Germline-derived CDR1 and CDR2 are MGHDK and SYGVNS. The CDR3 runs to 14 residues. The CDR3 region is CASRAAGGPNIQYF.

The chain uses TRBV5-1 and TRBJ1-2. Germline lookup yields CDR1 SGHRS and CDR2 YFSETQ. The CDR3 runs 15 residues. The CDR3 region is CASSLGQDLNYGYTF.

The chain recombines TRBV7-3 with TRBJ2-1; TCRdb picks TRBD2, but there is no DNA to check that call. This CDR3 comprises 18 residues. The germline V gene has CDR1 SGHTA and CDR2 FQGTGA. This chain's CDR3 is CASSRRGAGALSYNEQFF. The full variable domain, in which reference TRBV7-3 and TRBJ2-1 provide the parts outside the CDR3, is GAGVSQTPSNKVTEKGKYVELRCDPISGHTALYWYRQSLGQGPEFLIYFQGTGAADDSGLPNDRFFAVRPEGSVSTLKIQRTERGDSAVYLCASSRRGAGALSYNEQFFGPGTRLTVL.

The V call is TRBV10-3, the J call TRBJ2-5; with no DNA, the TCRdb D assignment of TRBD2 cannot be verified. Germline CDR1 and CDR2: ENHRY and SYGVKD. This CDR3 has 16 residues. This chain's CDR3 is CAISEGTSGSQETQYF.

The chain combines TRBV29-1 with TRBJ2-7; TCRdb designates TRBD1, a call that cannot be tested without DNA. The germline V gene encodes CDR1 SQVTM and CDR2 ANQGSEA. The CDR3 spans 14 residues. CDR3 amino acids: CSVPDRGNSYEQYF.

This chain uses TRBV20-1 with TRBJ2-7; TCRdb's D call of TRBD1 is untestable without DNA. The CDR3 contains 15 residues. Looked up from germline, CDR1 is DFQATT and CDR2 is SNEGSKA (reference sequence). The CDR3: CSARDLGTGGPEQYF.

The chain employs TRBV14 and TRBJ1-2; TCRdb's D call, TRBD1, is unchecked because there is no DNA. In germline, CDR1 is SGHDN, CDR2 FVKESK. The CDR3 contains 18 residues. CDR3 amino acids: CASSQDLLRTGPDNGYTF.

J is TRBJ2-7 and V is TRBV6-1; TCRdb's D call, TRBD1, is unchecked because there is no DNA. CDR1 and CDR2 (germline): MNHNS, SASEGT. CDR3 length: 14 residues. The CDR3 here is CASRFLGRQNEQYF.

V and J are TRBV5-1 and TRBJ2-3; the TRBD2 assignment by TCRdb is unverifiable without DNA. CDR3 length: 16 amino acids. Germline CDR1 reads SGHRS; CDR2 reads YFSETQ. CDR3: CASSLEGGSSTDTQYF.

The J gene is TRBJ2-7, the V gene TRBV5-1; absent DNA, TCRdb's TRBD1 call cannot be checked. Germline V gene lookup returns CDR1 SGHRS and CDR2 YFSETQ. The CDR3 is 17 amino acids. CDR3 sequence: CASSLDLTGAHPYEQYF.

The chain couples TRBV10-3 to TRBJ1-2; lacking DNA, the TRBD1 call made by TCRdb goes unchecked. Germline V gene data show CDR1 as ENHRY and CDR2 as SYGVKD. The CDR3 extends over 14 amino acids. This CDR3 reads CAISAAGTNYGYTF.

This chain's CDR3 is CASSVGQMNTEAFF. The chain joins TRBV18 to TRBJ1-1; TCRdb names TRBD1, which stays unverified in the absence of DNA. CDR3 length: 14 amino acids. CDR1 is KGHSH and CDR2 is LQKENI in the germline V gene.

The CDR3 sequence is CASTMDRGLTEGTEAFF. The V and J genes are TRBV5-4 and TRBJ1-1. The V gene's germline CDR1 is SGHNT and CDR2 YYREEE (reference sequence). This CDR3 has 17 amino acids.

The chain is built from TRBV7-9 and TRBJ2-1; TCRdb outputs TRBD1, but without DNA this stays unchecked. Per the germline V gene, CDR1 is SEHNR and CDR2 is FQNEAQ (reference sequence). The CDR3 contains 15 residues. CDR3 protein: CASSPPTGSYNEQFF. Drawing the rest from reference TRBV7-9 and TRBJ2-1, the complete variable domain is DTGVSQNPRHKITKRGQNVTFRCDPISEHNRLYWYRQTLGQGPEFLTYFQNEAQLEKSRLLSDRFSAERPKGSFSTLEIQRTEQGDSAMYLCASSPPTGSYNEQFFGPGTRLTVL.

The rearrangement joins TRBV5-6 to TRBJ1-4. Germline loops: CDR1 SGHDT, CDR2 YYEEEE. The CDR3 loop spans 14 amino acids. The CDR3 is CASSLGPTSEKLFF.

This chain connects TRBV7-8 to TRBJ2-7; the D gene TCRdb calls, TRBD1, cannot be checked with no DNA. The germline V gene encodes CDR1 SGHVS and CDR2 FQNEAQ. This CDR3 spans 15 amino acids. CDR3 amino acids: CASSLRASGTYEQYF.

The CDR3 loop reads CASRRGGTEAFF. This sequence joins TRBV2 and TRBJ1-1; TCRdb reports TRBD1, a call that lacks DNA to check it against. CDR3 length: 12 amino acids. CDR1 and CDR2 from the germline V gene are SNHLY and FYNNEI.

V gene TRBV20-1 combines with J gene TRBJ1-2; TCRdb returns TRBD1, unconfirmable since there is no DNA. Germline V gene lookup returns CDR1 DFQATT and CDR2 SNEGSKA (reference sequence). The CDR3 spans 14 residues. The CDR3 reads CSARPTGGSYGYTF.

J is TRBJ1-3 and V is TRBV9. CDR1 SGDLS and CDR2 YYNGEE come from the germline V gene. The CDR3 covers 16 residues. This chain's CDR3 is CASSVDMEGSGNTIYF.

This chain uses TRBV5-1 with TRBJ2-7; TCRdb selects TRBD1, and the lack of DNA leaves this call unchecked. In germline, CDR1 is SGHRS, CDR2 YFSETQ. There are 14 residues in the CDR3. CDR3 sequence: CARPEDGTVYEQYF.